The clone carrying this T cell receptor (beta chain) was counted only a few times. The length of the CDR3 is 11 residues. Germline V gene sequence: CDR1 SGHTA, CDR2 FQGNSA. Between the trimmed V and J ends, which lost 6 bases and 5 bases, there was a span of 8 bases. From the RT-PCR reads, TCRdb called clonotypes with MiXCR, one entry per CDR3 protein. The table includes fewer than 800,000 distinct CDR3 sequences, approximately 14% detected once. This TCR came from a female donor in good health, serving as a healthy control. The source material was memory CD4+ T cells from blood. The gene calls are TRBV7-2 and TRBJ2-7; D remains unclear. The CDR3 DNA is TGTGCCAGCAGTATCCAACACGAGCAGTACTTC. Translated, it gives CASSIQHEQYF.